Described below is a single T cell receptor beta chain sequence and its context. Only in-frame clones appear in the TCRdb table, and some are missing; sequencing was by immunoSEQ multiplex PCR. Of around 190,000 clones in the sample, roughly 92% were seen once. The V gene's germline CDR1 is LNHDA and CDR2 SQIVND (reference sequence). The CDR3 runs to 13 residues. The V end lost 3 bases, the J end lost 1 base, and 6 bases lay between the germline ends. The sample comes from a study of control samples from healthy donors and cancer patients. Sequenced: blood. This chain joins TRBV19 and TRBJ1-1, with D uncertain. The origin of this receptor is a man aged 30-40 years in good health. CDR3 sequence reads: CASSMVANTEAFF. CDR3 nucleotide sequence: TGTGCCAGTAGTATGGTAGCGAACACTGAAGCTTTCTTT.